The entry below describes one TCR beta chain. The specificity of this receptor is unknown. No qualities accompany the bases; no much larger clone lies one base away. A single peripheral blood draw of around 120 mL on average was collected from each donor into heparinised tubes. A BD FACSAria II and a panel including CD45RO, CCR7, CD25, CD127, CD95 and CD27 were used to sort naive, central memory, regulatory and stem cell-like memory CD4+ T cells. All sorted populations exceeded 98% purity. PBMCs were separated immediately by Lymphoprep density gradient centrifugation and were stained directly, without being cultured. To minimize batch effects, samples were stained and sorted in pairs, one healthy donor with one patient per experiment. The data belong to a study of beta chain features in type 1 diabetes listed by TCRdb under 2018. General notes on the study: No differences in mean age, gender distribution, total cell number or subset yield were found between patients and healthy donors. A total of around 100 million sorted cells were examined across all samples, and RNA yield correlated strongly with the number of cells per subset. The study compared TCRB repertoires of sorted circulating CD4+ T cell subsets between recently diagnosed type 1 diabetes patients and matched healthy donors. Naive and central memory subsets were obtained from all 30 or so donors, but regulatory and stem cell-like memory subsets were isolated from only 8 patients and about 8 healthy donors.

Findings and caveats that apply to the study as a whole: HLA sub-analyses involved small numbers of individuals, so any influence of HLA type on TCRB rearrangement remained unresolved. At VDJ recombination sites, patients with type 1 diabetes made fewer insertions and deleted more nucleotides, a pattern implying thymic rearrangement abnormalities. A moderate but significant shortening of TCRB CDR3 length was observed in type 1 diabetes patients in all four CD4+ subsets. Naive, central memory and regulatory TCRB repertoires appeared more similar among patients than among healthy donors. Shorter templates might be favored by PCR, yet because patient and control samples were amplified and corrected together, any such skew would affect both groups equally. Because cDNA was sequenced instead of genomic DNA, highly expressing activated cells could be over-represented, though the groups showed no difference in activation or CD3 levels.

CDR1 and CDR2, per the germline V gene (reference sequence), are GTSNPN and SVGIG. V was cut back by 4 bases and J by 5 bases, leaving a gap of 11 bases between them. From cysteine to phenylalanine, the CDR3 is 12 amino acids long. Only the CDR3 part of the read is kept: 36 bases, read in frame from the first base. The entire amount of isolated RNA was reverse transcribed using the High Capacity cDNA Reverse Transcription Kit, so the sequenced TCRB transcripts were expressed ones. Deep immunoSEQ sequencing was applied to naive, central memory and regulatory T cell samples, giving an average of about 3.57 million total reads per sample. After sorted cells were lysed in RLT buffer, RNA was extracted with DNase-treated RNeasy Micro or Mini kits, with the choice depending on cell number. Each cell subset was processed separately to prevent cross-contamination, with patient and healthy donor samples processed together. Using the immunoSEQ multiplex PCR, TCRB sequences were amplified from cDNA into 87-bp fragments spanning the CDR3 region. Sequencing of the amplicons was performed on the Illumina HiSeq platform. The study's own analysis went as follows. Synthetic template baselines were used to correct PCR bias computationally, reads within Hamming distance 2 were collapsed, and singletons that could not be merged were discarded. By aligning reads against IMGT, V, D and J genes, CDR3 length, and insertions or deletions at six rearrangement sites were assigned. Clonotype counts were normalized to sorted cell number within each subset before computing true diversity and Gini coefficients with the tcR R package. Repertoire sharing was quantified using the overlap coefficient calculated on TCRB nucleotide sequences. As a proxy for the pre-selection repertoire, out-of-frame TCRB sequences from naive cells were analyzed. Not all clones reach the TCRdb copy of this immuneACCESS table, which keeps in-frame sequences only. Checked studies attribute under half of the gap to unresolved V genes and leave the rest unexplained. V, J and clone size derive from that table, while D and trimming were established from the DNA sequence. This sample lists about 160,000 clones; 63% were detected once. The ten biggest clones cover about 0.089% of the sample.

The clonotype comes from a man younger than 40 with type 1 diabetes. This receptor chain uses TRBV30 and TRBJ1-2, with a tentative D gene TRBD1 over 6 matching bases. The sample consisted of naive CD4+ T cells from blood. Interpreted using the paper, the cell subset or site label stands for: true naive CD4+ T cells. The base sequence is TGTGCCTGGACCGACACAGGGTATGGCTACACCTTC. The encoded protein is CAWTDTGYGYTF.